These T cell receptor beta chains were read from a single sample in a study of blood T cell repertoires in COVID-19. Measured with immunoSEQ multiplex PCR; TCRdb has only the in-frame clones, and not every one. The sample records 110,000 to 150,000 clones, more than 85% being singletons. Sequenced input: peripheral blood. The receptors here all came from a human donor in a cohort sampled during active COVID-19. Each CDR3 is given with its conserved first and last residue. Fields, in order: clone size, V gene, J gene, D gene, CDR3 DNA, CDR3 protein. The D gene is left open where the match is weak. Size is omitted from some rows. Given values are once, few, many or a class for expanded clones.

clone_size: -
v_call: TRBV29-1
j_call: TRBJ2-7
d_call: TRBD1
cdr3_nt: TGCAGCGCCCACCCGGGGGGACAGGGTTACGAGCAGTACTTC
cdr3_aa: CSAHPGGQGYEQYF

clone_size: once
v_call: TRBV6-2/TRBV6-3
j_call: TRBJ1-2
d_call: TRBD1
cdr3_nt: TGTGCCAGCAGCGAGACGGGACAGCTCTATGGCTACACCTTC
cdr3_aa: CASSETGQLYGYTF

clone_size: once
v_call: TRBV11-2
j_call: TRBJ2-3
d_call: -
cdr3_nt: TGTGCCAGCAGCCGTGGCACAGATACGCAGTATTTT
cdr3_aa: CASSRGTDTQYF

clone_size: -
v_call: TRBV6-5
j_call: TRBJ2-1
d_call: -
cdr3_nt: TGTGCCAGCGGGGAGAGGGGGACCTCCTACAATGAGCAGTTCTTC
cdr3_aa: CASGERGTSYNEQFF

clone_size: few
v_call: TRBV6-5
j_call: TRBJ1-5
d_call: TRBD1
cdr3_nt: TGTGCCAGCAGTACAGGGGGCGACCAGCCCCAGCATTTT
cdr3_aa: CASSTGGDQPQHF

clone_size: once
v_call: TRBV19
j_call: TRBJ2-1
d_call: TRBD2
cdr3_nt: TGTGCCAGTAGTCCATTAGCGGGGGGTTATTTCAATGAGCAGTTCTTC
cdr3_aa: CASSPLAGGYFNEQFF

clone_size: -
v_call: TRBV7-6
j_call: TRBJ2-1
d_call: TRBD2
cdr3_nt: TGTGCCAGCAGCCCTCAACTAGCGGGAGGGCCGTCCTACAATGAGCAGTTCTTC
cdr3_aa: CASSPQLAGGPSYNEQFF

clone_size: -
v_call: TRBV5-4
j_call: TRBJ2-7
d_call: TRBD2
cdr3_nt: TGTGCCAGCACCGCGGGGGGCGAGCAGTACTTC
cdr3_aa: CASTAGGEQYF

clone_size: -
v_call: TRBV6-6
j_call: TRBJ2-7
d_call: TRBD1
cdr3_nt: TGTGCCAGCACCCAGACAGGGTATTCCTACGAGCAGTACTTC
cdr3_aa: CASTQTGYSYEQYF

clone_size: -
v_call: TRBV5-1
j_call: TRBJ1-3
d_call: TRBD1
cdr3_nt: TGCGCCAGCAGCTGGGACAGCCACATCTCTGGAAACACCATATATTTT
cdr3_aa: CASSWDSHISGNTIYF

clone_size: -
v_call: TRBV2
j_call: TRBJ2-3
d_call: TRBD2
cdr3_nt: TGTGCCAGCAGTGGGACTAGCGGGAGCCCAGATACGCAGTATTTT
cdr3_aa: CASSGTSGSPDTQYF

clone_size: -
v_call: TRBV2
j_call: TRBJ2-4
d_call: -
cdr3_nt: TGTGCCAGCAGTGCGCAGGGGGGCATTCAGTACTTC
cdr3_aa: CASSAQGGIQYF

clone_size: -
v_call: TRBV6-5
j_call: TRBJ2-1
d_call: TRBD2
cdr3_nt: TGTGCCAGCAGTTACTCGAGTCGGGGGGGTCACAATGAGCAGTTCTTC
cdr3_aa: CASSYSSRGGHNEQFF

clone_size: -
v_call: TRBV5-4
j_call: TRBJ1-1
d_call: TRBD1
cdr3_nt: TGTGCCAGCAGCTGGGACAGGGGCCGGAGGGGGACTGAAGCTTTCTTT
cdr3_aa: CASSWDRGRRGTEAFF

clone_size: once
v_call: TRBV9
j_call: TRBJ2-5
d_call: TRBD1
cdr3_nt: TGTGCCAGCAACAGACAGGGCTCGAGTCTCCGGGAGACCCAGTACTTC
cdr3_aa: CASNRQGSSLRETQYF

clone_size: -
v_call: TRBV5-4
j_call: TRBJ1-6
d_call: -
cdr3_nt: TGTGCCAGCAGCTCGGCAGGTACTAATTCACCCCTCCACTTT
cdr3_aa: CASSSAGTNSPLHF

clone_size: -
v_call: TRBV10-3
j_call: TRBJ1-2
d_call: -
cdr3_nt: TGTGCCATCTCACCACAGGGCAACTATGGCTACACCTTC
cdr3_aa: CAISPQGNYGYTF

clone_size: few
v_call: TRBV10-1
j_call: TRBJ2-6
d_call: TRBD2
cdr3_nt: TGCGCCAGCAGCCCCGGGACTAGCGGGAGTTCTGGGGCCAACGTCCTGACTTTC
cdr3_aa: CASSPGTSGSSGANVLTF

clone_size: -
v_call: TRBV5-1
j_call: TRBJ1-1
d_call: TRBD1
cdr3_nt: TGCGCCAGCGTCAGGGACAGCGAGAACACTGAAGCTTTCTTT
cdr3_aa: CASVRDSENTEAFF

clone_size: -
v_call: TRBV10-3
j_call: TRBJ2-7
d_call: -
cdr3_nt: TGTGCCATCAGCGACCGGGACGAGCAGTACTTC
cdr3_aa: CAISDRDEQYF

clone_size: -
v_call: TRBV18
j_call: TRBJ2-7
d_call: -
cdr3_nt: TGTGCCAGCTCACCCAGGGAAACCTACGAGCAGTACTTC
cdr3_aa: CASSPRETYEQYF

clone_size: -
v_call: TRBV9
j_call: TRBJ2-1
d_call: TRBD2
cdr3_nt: TGTGCCAGCAGCGTAGGACTAGCGGGAGTCAGCAATGAGCAGTTCTTC
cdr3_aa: CASSVGLAGVSNEQFF

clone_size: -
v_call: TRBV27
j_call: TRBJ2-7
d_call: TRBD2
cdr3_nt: TGTGCCAGCAGTTTATCGGCTAGCGGGGTATACGAGCAGTACTTC
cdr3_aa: CASSLSASGVYEQYF

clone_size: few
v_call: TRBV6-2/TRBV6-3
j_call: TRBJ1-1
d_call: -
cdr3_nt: TGTGCCAGCAGTTACCTGGGGCCAGATGAAGCTTTCTTT
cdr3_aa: CASSYLGPDEAFF

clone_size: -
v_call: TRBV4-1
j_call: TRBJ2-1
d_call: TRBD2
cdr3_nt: TGCGCCAGCAGCCAAGTCGGGACTAGCGGGGGGGTAATCAATGAGCAGTTCTTC
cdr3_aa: CASSQVGTSGGVINEQFF

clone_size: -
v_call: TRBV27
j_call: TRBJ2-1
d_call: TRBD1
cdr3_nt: TGTGCCAGCAGTCATTACTTGACAGGGACCGATGAGCAGTTCTTC
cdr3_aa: CASSHYLTGTDEQFF

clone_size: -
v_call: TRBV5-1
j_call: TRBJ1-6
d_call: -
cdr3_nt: TGCGCCAGCAGCGTGGACAAAGGAGGGGATTCACCCCTCCACTTT
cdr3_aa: CASSVDKGGDSPLHF

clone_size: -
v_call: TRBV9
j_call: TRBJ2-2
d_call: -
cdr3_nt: TGTGCCAGCAGCGTAACCAGGATGAACACCGGGGAGCTGTTTTTT
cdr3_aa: CASSVTRMNTGELFF

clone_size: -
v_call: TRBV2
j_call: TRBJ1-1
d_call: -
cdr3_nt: TGTGCCAGCAGTCAAGTCCGGGGAGGGAGTATCACTGAAGCTTTCTTT
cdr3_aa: CASSQVRGGSITEAFF

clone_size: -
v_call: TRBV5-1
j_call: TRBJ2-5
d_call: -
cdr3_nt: TGCGCCAGCCGGAGAGACGAACCCATAAAGACCCAGTACTTC
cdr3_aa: CASRRDEPIKTQYF

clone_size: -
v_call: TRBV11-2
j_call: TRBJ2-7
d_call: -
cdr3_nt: TGTGCCAGCAGCTCAGGAGGGGGGGCAAAGTACGAGCAGTACTTC
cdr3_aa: CASSSGGGAKYEQYF

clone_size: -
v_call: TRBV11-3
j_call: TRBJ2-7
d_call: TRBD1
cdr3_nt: TGTGCCAGCAGCTTATTTCGGACAGGGGGCAACGAGCAGTACTTC
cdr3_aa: CASSLFRTGGNEQYF

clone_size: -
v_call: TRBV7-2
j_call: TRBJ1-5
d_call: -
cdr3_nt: TGTGCCAGCAGCTTATGGGGGGTAAATAGCAATCAGCCCCAGCATTTT
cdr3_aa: CASSLWGVNSNQPQHF

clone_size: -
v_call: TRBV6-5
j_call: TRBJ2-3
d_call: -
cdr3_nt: TGTGCCAGCAGTTACTGGGACAACACAGATACGCAGTATTTT
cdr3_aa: CASSYWDNTDTQYF

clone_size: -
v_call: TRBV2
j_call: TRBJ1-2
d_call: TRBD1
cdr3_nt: TGTGCCAGCAGTAAACTGCCGGGACAGGGGACCTTC
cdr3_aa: CASSKLPGQGTF

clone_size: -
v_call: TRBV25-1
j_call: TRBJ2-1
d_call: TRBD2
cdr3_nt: TGTGCCAGCAGTGTTCTCTGGGACCGAGCGGGAGAGTACAATGAGCAGTTCTTC
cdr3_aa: CASSVLWDRAGEYNEQFF

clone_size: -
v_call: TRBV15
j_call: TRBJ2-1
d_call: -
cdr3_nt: TGTGCCACCAGGGGGGGGCGCGGCCTTGAGCAGTTCTTC
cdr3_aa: CATRGGRGLEQFF

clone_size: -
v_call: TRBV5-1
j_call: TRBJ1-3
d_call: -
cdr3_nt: TGCGCCAGCAGCGACGGACAAGTCTCCGGAAACACCATATATTTT
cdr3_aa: CASSDGQVSGNTIYF

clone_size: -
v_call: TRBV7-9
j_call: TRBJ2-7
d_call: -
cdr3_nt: TGTGCCAGCAGCTTATCCGGACTATCCCGCGAGCAGTACTTC
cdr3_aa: CASSLSGLSREQYF